Listed here are 23 T cell receptor beta chains from one sample, sequenced in a study of human T cells and chemical hapten exposure. Time point of the sample: patch test 3, about 24 weeks after DPC sensitization. Treatment given: therapeutic diphenylcyclopropenone sensitization with weekly scalp DPC. Using its own MiXCR run on the RACE reads, TCRdb lists one record per CDR3 protein. The sample has more than 45,000 distinct CDR3 sequences, around 12% seen once. The sample consisted of whole blood, taken in connection with sensitization to the hapten diphenylcyclopropenone (DPC). The origin of the receptors is a man between 25 and 39 years old with alopecia areata. Some clones in this sample may be carry-over from other donors' samples.

This clonotype was counted at least ten times. The DNA of the CDR3 is TGTGCCAGCGGAGGGCCATCGTGGCAGCCCCAGCATTTT. Translated: CASGGPSWQPQHF. The chain recombines TRBV6-5 with TRBJ1-5; no clear D. CDR1 is MNHEY, CDR2 SVGAGI, per germline. CDR3 length: 13 residues. V lost 8 bases and J 7 bases, leaving 15 bases between the germline ends.

This clonotype was counted a few times. This rearrangement joins TRBV7-2 to TRBJ1-2, with TRBD1 identical over 8 bases. The CDR3 totals 17 residues. V shed 0 bases, J shed 4 bases, and the junction held 10 bases outside the gene matches. Germline V lookup: CDR1 SGHTA, CDR2 FQGNSA. The CDR3: CASSLALAGGDGYGYTF. In DNA form, the CDR3 reads TGTGCCAGCAGCTTAGCGTTGGCAGGGGGCGATGGCTATGGCTACACCTTC.

This clonotype was observed many times. CDR3 loop: CASSSRPGTGVSPLHF. CDR3 nucleotides: TGTGCCAGCAGCTCTCGTCCCGGGACAGGGGTTTCACCCCTCCACTTT. The rearrangement links TRBV11-1 to TRBJ1-6; TRBD1 agrees at 10 bases. V gave up 4 bases and J gave up 9 bases; unmatched junction bases: 9. This CDR3 is built from 16 residues. CDR1 is SGHAT, CDR2 FQDESV, per germline (reference sequence).

This clonotype was detected a few times. The chain has TRBV7-2 and TRBJ2-7; no clear D gene. CDR3 size: 12 residues. V was trimmed by 2 bases and J by 2 bases, leaving 4 bases between them. The germline gives CDR1 SGHTA, CDR2 FQGNSA. The CDR3 loop is CASSLTPYEQYF. Here the CDR3 DNA reads TGTGCCAGCAGCTTAACGCCCTACGAGCAGTACTTC. Full variable domain (remainder filled in from reference TRBV7-2 and TRBJ2-7): GAGVSQSPSNKVTEKGKDVELRCDPISGHTALYWYRQSLGQGLEFLIYFQGNSAPDKSGLPSDRFSAERTGGSVSTLTIQRTQQEDSAVYLCASSLTPYEQYFGPGTRLTVT.

This chain connects TRBV27 to TRBJ1-5; tentatively, D is TRBD1 (5 bases). Trimming stripped 8 bases from V and 6 bases from J, with 11 bases between. The CDR3 loop spans 12 amino acids. Germline V gives CDR1 MNHEY, CDR2 SMNVEV (reference sequence). CDR3 protein: CASGGVGQPQHF. For the CDR3, the DNA is TGTGCCAGCGGAGGGGTTGGTCAGCCCCAGCATTTT.

This clonotype was seen a handful of times. The DNA of the CDR3 is TGCAGCGTTTACCCCTCCCAAGAGACCCAGTACTTC. Protein sequence: CSVYPSQETQYF. This chain connects TRBV29-1 to TRBJ2-5; D is unresolved. This CDR3 region has 12 residues. Germline CDR1 SQVTM, CDR2 ANQGSEA. Trimming stripped 5 bases from V and 1 base from J, with 8 bases between.

The chain is built from TRBV2 and TRBJ2-3, with unresolved D. This CDR3 region has 12 residues. V was pared by 6 bases and J by 3 bases, with 7 bases between. Germline CDR1 is SNHLY and CDR2 is FYNNEI. Written as DNA, the CDR3 is TGTGCCAGCAGGCCCGGGACAGATACGCAGTATTTT. Translating it yields CASRPGTDTQYF. Based on the CDR3 plus reference TRBV2 and TRBJ2-3, the full variable domain is EPEVTQTPSHQVTQMGQEVILRCVPISNHLYFYWYRQILGQKVEFLVSFYNNEISEKSEIFDDQFSVERPDGSNFTLKIRSTKLEDSAMYFCASRPGTDTQYFGPGTRLTVL.

The chain has TRBV15 and TRBJ1-1; no clear D. V lost 11 bases and J 11 bases, leaving 12 bases between the germline ends. This CDR3 comprises 9 residues. The V gene's germline CDR1 is LNHNV and CDR2 YYDKDF (reference sequence). CDR3 loop: CAALAYAFF. For the CDR3, the DNA is TGTGCCGCCCTTGCGTATGCTTTCTTT.

V and J are TRBV11-1 and TRBJ2-7; D gene ambiguous. This CDR3 comprises 12 residues. V was shortened by 5 bases and J by 1 base, with 6 bases between the two germline ends. Germline V gives CDR1 SGHAT, CDR2 FQDESV (reference sequence). This chain's CDR3 is CASSRPSYEQYF. The CDR3 coding sequence is TGTGCCAGCAGCCGGCCATCCTACGAGCAGTACTTC.

This clonotype was recorded at least ten times. The V and J genes are TRBV20-1 and TRBJ2-2; D tentatively reads TRBD1 or TRBD2 (5 bases each). Trimming stripped 0 bases from V and 5 bases from J, with 13 bases between. This CDR3 spans 15 amino acids. Germline CDR1 and CDR2: DFQATT and SNEGSKA (reference sequence). The chain's CDR3 is CSARDHEGRTGELFF. The CDR3 DNA follows: TGCAGTGCTAGAGATCATGAGGGACGGACCGGGGAGCTGTTTTTT.

The table lists this clonotype with many counts. The chain recombines TRBV7-6 with TRBJ2-3, with 12 bases identical to TRBD2. Germline CDR1 and CDR2: SGHVS and FNYEAQ. There are 17 residues in the CDR3. Unmatched junction bases numbered 4, after V lost 1 base and J lost 2 bases. CDR3 residues: CASSLGGLAGPTDTQYF. As DNA, the CDR3 is TGTGCCAGCAGCTTAGGAGGACTAGCGGGGCCCACAGATACGCAGTATTTT. The variable domain in full, completed from reference TRBV7-6 and TRBJ2-3, reads GAGVSQSPRYKVTKRGQDVALRCDPISGHVSLYWYRQALGQGPEFLTYFNYEAQQDKSGLPNDRFSAERPEGSISTLTIQRTEQRDSAMYRCASSLGGLAGPTDTQYFGPGTRLTVL.

This clonotype showed up just a few times. The gene calls are TRBV7-2 and TRBJ1-2; 9 nucleotides match TRBD1. Germline lookup yields CDR1 SGHTA and CDR2 FQGNSA. This CDR3 region has 15 residues. V was pared by 5 bases and J by 7 bases, with 11 bases of the junction left unmatched. CDR3 protein: CASSHKGQGGGGYTF. The CDR3 nucleotides read TGTGCCAGCAGCCACAAGGGACAGGGAGGAGGTGGCTACACCTTC.

The chain has TRBV15 and TRBJ2-4; a possible D gene is TRBD1 (5 bases). This CDR3 spans 17 amino acids. The V and J ends lost 4 bases and 1 base respectively, with 17 bases between them. From germline, CDR1 is LNHNV and CDR2 YYDKDF (reference sequence). The CDR3 DNA sequence: TGTGCCACCAGCACCAGGAAGGGGCCACTTGCCAAAAACATTCAGTACTTC. Translation gives CATSTRKGPLAKNIQYF.

This clonotype was observed many times. J is TRBJ1-1 and V is TRBV20-1; a weak D match, TRBD1 (5 bases). V lost 6 bases, J lost 4 bases, and 15 bases lay in between. Germline CDR1 DFQATT, CDR2 SNEGSKA (reference sequence). The CDR3 has 13 amino acids. Here the CDR3 DNA reads TGCAGTGCGAAACGCGGGGCGGCCACTGAAGCTTTCTTT. Protein product: CSAKRGAATEAFF.

The rearrangement uses TRBV27 and TRBJ2-1, with TRBD1 matching 8 bases. Looked up from germline, CDR1 is MNHEY and CDR2 is SMNVEV (reference sequence). The junction had 4 bases not matched to a gene; V was cut back by 6 bases and J by 0 bases. The CDR3 contains 15 residues. CDR3 in amino acids: CASRQGGSSYNEQFF. The DNA for the CDR3 is TGTGCCAGCAGACAGGGGGGAAGCTCCTACAATGAGCAGTTCTTC.

Only a few counts were recorded for this clonotype. The rearrangement links TRBV5-1 to TRBJ2-3, with a weak D call TRBD2 (5 bases). Per germline, CDR1 SGHRS and CDR2 YFSETQ. There are 15 residues in the CDR3. V was shortened by 4 bases and J by 1 base, with 13 bases between the two germline ends. The CDR3 DNA is TGCGCCAGCAGCCGACTATTACCTCGCACAGATACGCAGTATTTT. Translated: CASSRLLPRTDTQYF.

This clonotype was recorded at least ten times. V and J are TRBV7-9 and TRBJ2-2; tentative D call: TRBD1 (5 bases). Between the trimmed V and J ends, which lost 2 bases and 1 base, there was a span of 11 bases. This CDR3 is 16 amino acids long. Germline lookup yields CDR1 SEHNR and CDR2 FQNEAQ (reference sequence). The CDR3 loop reads CASSLRGRLNTGELFF. DNA of the CDR3: TGTGCCAGCAGCTTAAGGGGAAGGCTGAACACCGGGGAGCTGTTTTTT.

In this sample, this clonotype turned up once. The chain is built from TRBV7-2 and TRBJ2-5, with a possible D match to TRBD2 (6 bases). The CDR3 is 14 residues long. Trimming took off 5 bases at V and 5 bases at J, with 15 bases between the two ends. Per germline, CDR1 SGHTA and CDR2 FQGNSA. This CDR3 reads CASSVTRADETQYF. The DNA for the CDR3 is TGTGCCAGCAGCGTGACTAGAGCGGACGAGACCCAGTACTTC.

V usage is TRBV18 and J usage is TRBJ1-1; D ambiguous. CDR3 length equals 14 residues. V shed 1 base and J shed 1 base, with 7 bases lying between them. Germline values: CDR1 KGHSH, CDR2 LQKENI. CDR3 loop: CASSPQRENTEAFF. Here the CDR3 DNA reads TGTGCCAGCTCACCACAAAGGGAGAACACTGAAGCTTTCTTT.

This clonotype was seen a handful of times. The V gene is TRBV15, the J gene TRBJ1-5; D gene uncertain. Deletions cut 3 bases from V and 0 bases from J, with 3 bases between. The CDR3 runs 13 residues. Germline CDR1 reads LNHNV; CDR2 reads YYDKDF (reference sequence). The CDR3 nucleotides are TGTGCCACCAGCAGTACTAGCAATCAGCCCCAGCATTTT. Its translation is CATSSTSNQPQHF.

This clonotype was observed a handful of times. This chain links TRBV25-1 with TRBJ2-3; 7 bases line up with TRBD2. The germline V gene has CDR1 MGHDK and CDR2 SYGVNS. The J segment lost 1 base and the V segment lost 2 bases, leaving 0 bases of the junction unmatched. The CDR3 runs to 14 residues. CDR3 residues: CASSEGGGTDTQYF. CDR3 coding DNA: TGTGCCAGCAGTGAAGGGGGGGGCACAGATACGCAGTATTTT.

V gene TRBV27 combines with J gene TRBJ2-1; 10 bases are a match to TRBD1. The V gene end was trimmed by 3 bases and the J gene end by 8 bases; junction bases not matched to a gene: 7. This CDR3 has 15 residues. CDR1 and CDR2 from the germline V gene are MNHEY and SMNVEV (reference sequence). DNA of the CDR3: TGTGCCAGCAGTTTCTTTGGGACAGGGGTGGATGAGCAGTTCTTC. Protein: CASSFFGTGVDEQFF.

This clonotype appeared many times. The chain recombines TRBV6-2 or TRBV6-3 with TRBJ2-6, with TRBD2 matching 11 bases. Trimming took 6 bases from V and 0 from J; bases not matched to a gene: 13. This CDR3 contains 20 residues. CDR1 MNHEY and CDR2 SVGEGT come from the germline V gene. CDR3: CASRGPSGGITSSGANVLTF. CDR3 nucleotides: TGTGCCAGCAGAGGCCCTAGCGGGGGGATTACATCCTCTGGGGCCAACGTCCTGACTTTC.